The clone carrying this T cell receptor (beta chain) was counted a few times. Its target is unknown. These data come from a study of early T cells in non-severe SARS-CoV-2 infection. As for the study in general: Sequenced bulk RNA came from whole blood that was unsorted, and chains were unpaired. Study-wide results and caveats: Anti-spike CD8 responses were favored in VDJdb matching, and private and CD4 specificities were missed.

Attached unique molecular identifiers marked individual cDNA molecules. TCRdb processed the 5' RACE reads anew with MiXCR; each CDR3 protein has one entry. The sample lists more than 65,000 distinct CDR3 sequences; roughly 15% were seen once. Germline CDR1 SGHRS, CDR2 YFSETQ. The CDR3 is 13 amino acids. V lost 2 bases to trimming and J lost 1 base, with 6 bases between them. This sample comprised whole blood, obtained at baseline. This chain connects TRBV5-1 to TRBJ1-1; D gene unclear. This clonotype was obtained from an adult who was a healthcare worker with PCR-confirmed SARS-CoV-2 infection or an uninfected control (not recorded which). The CDR3 loop reads CASSFRGNTEAFF. CDR3 DNA sequence: TGCGCCAGCAGCTTCCGAGGGAACACTGAAGCTTTCTTT.